The clone carrying this T cell receptor (beta chain) was found many times. TCRdb recomputed calls from the 5' RACE reads with MiXCR, one row per CDR3 protein. Here the sample spans approximately 180,000 distinct CDR3 sequences, roughly 6.2% being singletons. The data derive from a study of T cells after yellow fever vaccination. CDR3 length: 13 residues. Germline V gene data show CDR1 as MNHEY and CDR2 as SVGEGT. The V end lost 2 bases, the J end lost 5 bases, and 6 bases lay between the germline ends. The receptor was derived from a man aged 18-30 years who received the YFV17D yellow fever vaccine. The chain carries TRBV6-2 or TRBV6-3 and TRBJ2-2; D is undetermined. The material sequenced was CD4+ T cells sorted from PBMCs, taken on the day of the first yellow fever vaccination. The CDR3 is CASSYHGTGELFF. CDR3 nucleotides: TGTGCCAGCAGTTACCACGGGACCGGGGAGCTGTTTTTT.